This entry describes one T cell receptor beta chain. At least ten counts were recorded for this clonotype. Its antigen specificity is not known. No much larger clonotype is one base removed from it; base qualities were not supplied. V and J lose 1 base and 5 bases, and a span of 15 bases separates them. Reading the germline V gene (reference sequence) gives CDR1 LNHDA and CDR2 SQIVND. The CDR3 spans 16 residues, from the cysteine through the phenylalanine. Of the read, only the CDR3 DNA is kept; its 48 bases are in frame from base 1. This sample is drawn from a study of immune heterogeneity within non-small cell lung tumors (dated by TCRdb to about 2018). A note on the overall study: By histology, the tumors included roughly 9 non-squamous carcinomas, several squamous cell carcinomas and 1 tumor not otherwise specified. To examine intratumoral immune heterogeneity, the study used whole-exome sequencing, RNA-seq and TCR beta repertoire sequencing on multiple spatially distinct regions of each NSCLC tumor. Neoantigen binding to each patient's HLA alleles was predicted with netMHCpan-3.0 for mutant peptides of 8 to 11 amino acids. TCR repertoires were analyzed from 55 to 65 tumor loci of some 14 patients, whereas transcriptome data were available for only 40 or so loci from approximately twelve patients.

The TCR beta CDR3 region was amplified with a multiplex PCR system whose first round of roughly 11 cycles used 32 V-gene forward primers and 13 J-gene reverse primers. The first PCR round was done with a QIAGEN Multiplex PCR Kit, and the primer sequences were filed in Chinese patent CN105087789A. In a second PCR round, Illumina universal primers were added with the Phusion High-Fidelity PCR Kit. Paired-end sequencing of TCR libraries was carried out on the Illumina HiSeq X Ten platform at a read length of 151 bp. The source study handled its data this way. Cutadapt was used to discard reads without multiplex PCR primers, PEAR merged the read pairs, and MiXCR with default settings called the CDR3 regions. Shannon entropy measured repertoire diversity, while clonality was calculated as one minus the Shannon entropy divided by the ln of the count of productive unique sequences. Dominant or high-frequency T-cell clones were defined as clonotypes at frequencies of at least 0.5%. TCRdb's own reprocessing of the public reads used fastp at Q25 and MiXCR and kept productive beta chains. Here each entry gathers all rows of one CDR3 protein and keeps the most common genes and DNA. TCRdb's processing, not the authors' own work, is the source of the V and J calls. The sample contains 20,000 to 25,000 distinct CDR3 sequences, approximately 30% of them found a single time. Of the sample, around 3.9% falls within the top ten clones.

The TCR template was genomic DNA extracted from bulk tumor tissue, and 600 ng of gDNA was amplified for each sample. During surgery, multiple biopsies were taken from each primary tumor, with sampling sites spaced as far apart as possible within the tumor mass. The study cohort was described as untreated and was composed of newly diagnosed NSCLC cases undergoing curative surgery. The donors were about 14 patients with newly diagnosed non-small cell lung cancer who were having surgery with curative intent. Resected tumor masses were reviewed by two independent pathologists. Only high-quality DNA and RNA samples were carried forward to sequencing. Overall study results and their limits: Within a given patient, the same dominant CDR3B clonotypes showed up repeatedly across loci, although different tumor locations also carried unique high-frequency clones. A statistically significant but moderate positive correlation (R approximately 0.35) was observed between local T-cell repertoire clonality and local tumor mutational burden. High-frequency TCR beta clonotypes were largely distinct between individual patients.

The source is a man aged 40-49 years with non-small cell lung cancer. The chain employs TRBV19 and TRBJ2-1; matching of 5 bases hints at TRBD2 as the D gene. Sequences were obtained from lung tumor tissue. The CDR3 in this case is CASSIGGPHPHNEQFF. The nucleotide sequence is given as TGTGCCAGTAGTATAGGCGGGCCCCACCCCCACAATGAGCAGTTCTTC.